This passage covers 20 T cell receptor beta chains from one sample sequenced in a study of T cells in Graves' hyperthyroidism and ophthalmopathy. Regions amplified from RNA transcripts were the TCR beta CDR3 regions. HTBI primers were employed in a first-round RT-PCR of the TCR CDR3. TCRdb re-analysed the multiplex PCR reads in MiXCR, keeping a single row per CDR3 protein. The sample includes 750,000 to 900,000 distinct CDR3 sequences, about 38% of them seen just once. Sample: blood. Every receptor here comes from a man aged 18-30 years with Graves' hyperthyroidism.

The chain couples TRBV13 to TRBJ1-3; D is uncertain. Per germline, CDR1 PRHDT and CDR2 FYEKMQ (reference sequence). The germline V and J ends were trimmed by 5 bases and 3 bases, with 14 bases remaining between them. This CDR3 comprises 15 residues. The CDR3 nucleotides read TGTGCCAGCAGCCTGGGCCTCATCGATGGAAACACCATATATTTT. Its protein is CASSLGLIDGNTIYF.

V usage is TRBV15 and J usage is TRBJ1-1; D is ambiguous. The CDR3 is 12 residues long. Germline CDR1 LNHNV, CDR2 YYDKDF (reference sequence). V was clipped by 1 base and J by 11 bases, with 11 bases between them. CDR3 in DNA: TGTGCCACCAGCAGAGGATTTAGCGGGGCTTTCTTT. This encodes CATSRGFSGAFF.

This clonotype appeared once. The chain joins TRBV15 to TRBJ2-2, with D possibly TRBD1 on 5 matching bases. CDR1 and CDR2 (germline): LNHNV, YYDKDF (reference sequence). The CDR3 has 11 residues. The germline V and J ends were trimmed by 6 bases and 8 bases, with 7 bases remaining between them. The CDR3 bases are TGTGCCACCAGAGGGGTAGGGGAGCTGTTTTTT. It encodes CATRGVGELFF.

This clonotype was seen only a few times. The genes are TRBV6-5 and TRBJ1-6, with D perhaps TRBD1 (5 bases). V lost 2 bases to trimming and J lost 6 bases, with 11 bases between them. The germline V gene encodes CDR1 MNHEY and CDR2 SVGAGI. The CDR3 covers 15 residues. DNA for the CDR3: TGTGCCAGCAGTTACCGGGACTCCCTTAATTCACCCCTCCACTTT. Protein: CASSYRDSLNSPLHF.

This clonotype was seen repeatedly, ten times or more. The rearrangement links TRBV29-1 to TRBJ1-1; D remains ambiguous. The CDR3 runs 13 residues. Germline V gene lookup returns CDR1 SQVTM and CDR2 ANQGSEA. Trimming stripped 7 bases from V and 1 base from J, with 13 bases between. This chain's CDR3 is CSAAWIGNTEAFF. The CDR3 bases are TGCAGCGCCGCCTGGATAGGGAACACTGAAGCTTTCTTT.

At least ten counts were recorded for this clonotype. V gene TRBV7-8 combines with J gene TRBJ2-5, with a possible D match to TRBD1 (5 bases). Germline V gene data show CDR1 as SGHVS and CDR2 as FQNEAQ. The V and J ends lost 1 base and 6 bases respectively, with 9 bases between them. This CDR3 is built from 13 residues. The CDR3 bases are TGTGCCAGCAGCTTAGGGGGCTTGAAGACCCAGTACTTC. Translated: CASSLGGLKTQYF.

V and J are TRBV7-9 and TRBJ2-7, with 7 bases identical to TRBD1. CDR3 length equals 15 residues. Trimming at V came to 4 bases and at J to 3 bases, leaving 9 bases not matched to a gene. Germline V lookup: CDR1 SEHNR, CDR2 FQNEAQ (reference sequence). In nucleotides, the CDR3 is TGTGCCAGCAGCTCTCGGGACAGTGGAAACTACGAGCAGTACTTC. The encoded protein is CASSSRDSGNYEQYF. Looking up the rest from reference TRBV7-9 and TRBJ2-7 gives the full variable domain: DTGVSQNPRHKITKRGQNVTFRCDPISEHNRLYWYRQTLGQGPEFLTYFQNEAQLEKSRLLSDRFSAERPKGSFSTLEIQRTEQGDSAMYLCASSSRDSGNYEQYFGPGTRLTVT.

The rearrangement links TRBV7-6 to TRBJ1-1; D might be TRBD1 (5 bases). This CDR3 is built from 15 residues. Trimming left V 5 bases short and J 2 bases short, with 15 bases between. Germline V gene data show CDR1 as SGHVS and CDR2 as FNYEAQ. CDR3 amino acids: CASSPEWGGNTEAFF. The CDR3 coding sequence is TGTGCCAGCAGCCCTGAGTGGGGGGGTAACACTGAAGCTTTCTTT.

V and J are TRBV5-1 and TRBJ2-2; TRBD1 or TRBD2 may be the D gene (6 bases each). This CDR3 has 15 residues. Germline assignment: CDR1 SGHRS and CDR2 YFSETQ. Between the trimmed V and J ends, which lost 3 bases and 0 bases, there was a span of 9 bases. CDR3 sequence: CASSWGASNTGELFF. The CDR3, as DNA: TGCGCCAGCAGCTGGGGGGCCTCGAACACCGGGGAGCTGTTTTTT. Full variable domain (rest looked up from reference TRBV5-1 and TRBJ2-2): KAGVTQTPRYLIKTRGQQVTLSCSPISGHRSVSWYQQTPGQGLQFLFEYFSETQRNKGNFPGRFSGRQFSNSRSEMNVSTLELGDSALYLCASSWGASNTGELFFGEGSRLTVL.

This sequence joins TRBV20-1 and TRBJ2-5; 8 bases agree with TRBD1. The CDR3 has 15 residues. J gave up 1 base and V 5 bases, and 9 bases lay outside the gene matches. Looked up from germline, CDR1 is DFQATT and CDR2 is SNEGSKA (reference sequence). This chain's CDR3 is CSAPDRGKGQETQYF. For the CDR3, the DNA is TGCAGTGCTCCCGACAGGGGAAAGGGCCAAGAGACCCAGTACTTC.

The chain employs TRBV2 and TRBJ2-2; a possible D gene is TRBD2 (6 bases). Germline CDR1 is SNHLY and CDR2 is FYNNEI. V lost 6 bases, J lost 3 bases, and 17 bases lay in between. CDR3 length: 16 residues. CDR3: CASSQSPSEHTGELFF. The CDR3 nucleotides read TGTGCCAGCAGCCAGAGCCCTAGCGAACACACCGGGGAGCTGTTTTTT.

This clonotype was detected ten times or more. V gene TRBV29-1 combines with J gene TRBJ1-1; tentative D call: TRBD1 (5 bases). The ends were cut back, 4 bases at V and 1 base at J, with 10 bases in the middle. CDR1 and CDR2 from the germline V gene are SQVTM and ANQGSEA. The CDR3 totals 13 residues. The DNA for the CDR3 is TGCAGCGTTGTACCCGACAGGAACACTGAAGCTTTCTTT. Amino acids: CSVVPDRNTEAFF. The variable domain in full, with the rest retrieved from reference TRBV29-1 and TRBJ1-1, is SAVISQKPSRDICQRGTSLTIQCQVDSQVTMMFWYRQQPGQSLTLIATANQGSEATYESGFVIDKFPISRPNLTFSTLTVSNMSPEDSSIYLCSVVPDRNTEAFFGQGTRLTVV.

This clonotype was recorded at least ten times. The gene calls are TRBV5-5 and TRBJ1-6; TRBD1 is a possible D gene (5 bases). Deletions cut 0 bases from V and 9 bases from J, with 10 bases between. This CDR3 has 14 amino acids. Germline CDR1 and CDR2: SGHKS and YYEKEE (reference sequence). The CDR3 loop is CASSLDGAGSPLHF. The DNA for the CDR3 is TGTGCCAGCAGCTTGGATGGGGCGGGTTCACCCCTCCACTTT.

The chain employs TRBV15 and TRBJ1-6; maybe TRBD1 (5 bases). The ends were cut back, 3 bases at V and 8 bases at J, with 14 bases in the middle. This CDR3 spans 15 amino acids. Germline loops: CDR1 LNHNV, CDR2 YYDKDF (reference sequence). CDR3: CATSSQDSYYSPLHF. In nucleotides, the CDR3 is TGTGCCACCAGCAGCCAAGACAGCTACTATTCACCCCTCCACTTT.

This rearrangement joins TRBV6-6 to TRBJ2-7, with 8 bases matching TRBD1. CDR1 is MNHNY, CDR2 SVGAGI, per germline (reference sequence). The CDR3 runs 15 residues. With 5 bases clipped from V and 2 bases from J, the junction kept 8 bases outside the gene matches. CDR3 region: CASSASGTGPYEQYF. The CDR3 DNA reads as TGTGCCAGCAGTGCGTCCGGGACAGGCCCCTACGAGCAGTACTTC.

This chain links TRBV2 with TRBJ2-2; either TRBD1 or TRBD2 may fit D (5 bases each). The CDR3 spans 13 residues. V was cut by 2 bases and J by 7 bases, with 8 bases left in between. Germline V lookup: CDR1 SNHLY, CDR2 FYNNEI. The chain's CDR3 is CASSESRGGELFF. CDR3 nucleotides: TGTGCCAGCAGTGAATCGAGGGGCGGGGAGCTGTTTTTT.

In its sample, this clonotype was seen many times. CDR3 nucleotides: TGTGCCAGTAGTATTGCCAGGGAAGCTGAAGCTTTCTTT. Its translation is CASSIAREAEAFF. This rearrangement joins TRBV19 to TRBJ1-1; perhaps TRBD1 as D (5 bases). V was trimmed by 3 bases and J by 6 bases, leaving 11 bases between them. The CDR3 consists of 13 residues. The germline CDR1 and CDR2 sequences are LNHDA and SQIVND (reference sequence).

Regarding this clonotype: This could be a read error, since a much larger clone is one nucleotide away. The genes are TRBV19 and TRBJ1-1; a weak D match, TRBD1 (6 bases). The CDR3 has 14 amino acids. CDR1 is LNHDA, CDR2 SQIVND, per germline (reference sequence). CDR3 nucleotide sequence: TGTGCCAGTAGTACCCTCGGGGGGCGCACTGAAGCTTCCTTT. Residues: CASSTLGGRTEASF.

A few counts support this clonotype. The chain links TRBV14 to TRBJ1-5, with D tentatively TRBD1 (5 bases). The germline V gene has CDR1 SGHDN and CDR2 FVKESK. V gave up 2 bases and J gave up 9 bases, with 14 bases separating them. The CDR3 sequence is 14 residues long. CDR3 in DNA: TGTGCCAGCAGCCAACCCCCGGCAACAGGGCCCCAGCATTTT. Its translation is CASSQPPATGPQHF.

The chain joins TRBV19 to TRBJ1-5; D gene unclear. This CDR3 has 17 amino acids. Between the trimmed V and J ends, which lost 8 bases and 0 bases, there was a span of 20 bases. The germline gives CDR1 LNHDA, CDR2 SQIVND (reference sequence). The CDR3 DNA is TGTGCCAGTCGACGCTTTGGAACACGGAATAGCAATCAGCCCCAGCATTTT. Encoded protein: CASRRFGTRNSNQPQHF.